The sequence of this TCR beta chain was determined in a study of cytomegalovirus exposure and HLA in healthy donors. General study findings and limits: Three CMV-associated chains proved CMV antigen-specific in vitro.

To note about this clone: Its antigen is not identified.

In the PCR, 60 Vbeta and 13 Jbeta primers were used. Profiled with immunoSEQ multiplex PCR; TCRdb holds only in-frame clones, not every one. The sample carries 50,000 or so clones, around 85% recorded once. This CDR3 contains 13 residues. Germline trimming cut 1 base from V and 3 bases from J; bases unmatched to any gene: 0. Germline CDR1 reads SQVTM; CDR2 reads ANQGSEA. The receptor was derived from a boy aged 10-17 years in good health and CMV-seropositive. This chain links TRBV29-1 with TRBJ1-1; 9 bases line up with TRBD1. Sample: PBMCs. The CDR3 nucleotides are TGCAGCGTTGAAGGACAGGGGGACACTGAAGCTTTCTTT. Its protein product is CSVEGQGDTEAFF.